These T cell receptor beta chains were read from a single sample in a study of T cell responses to AZD1222 COVID-19 vaccine. TCRdb keeps only in-frame clones here, not all; method: immunoSEQ multiplex PCR. The table has around 58,000 clones, around 80% seen once; the top ten hold around 20%. The input for sequencing was peripheral blood, taken on day 0 of AZD1222 vaccination. These receptors were obtained from an adult in good health. Both conserved end residues are part of each CDR3. Fields, in order: clone size, J gene, CDR3 length, V gene, D gene, CDR3 protein, CDR3 DNA. A D gene is named only where the DNA matches it firmly. The size entry is marked missing in some rows and otherwise reads once, few, many or a size class.

abundance: .
j_gene: TRBJ2-2
len: 17
v_gene: TRBV11-2
d_gene: TRBD2
CDR3aa: CASSLGVLAGGGGELFF
CDR3nt: TGTGCCAGCAGCTTAGGAGTGTTAGCGGGAGGCGGCGGGGAGCTGTTTTTT

abundance: few
j_gene: TRBJ1-5
len: 17
v_gene: TRBV4-1
d_gene: .
CDR3aa: CASSQDETGYSNQPQHF
CDR3nt: TGCGCCAGCAGCCAAGATGAAACAGGCTATAGCAATCAGCCCCAGCATTTT

abundance: .
j_gene: TRBJ2-3
len: 17
v_gene: TRBV5-6
d_gene: .
CDR3aa: CASSLWGEGLSTDTQYF
CDR3nt: TGTGCCAGCAGCTTGTGGGGGGAAGGGTTGAGCACAGATACGCAGTATTTT

abundance: .
j_gene: TRBJ1-1
len: 15
v_gene: TRBV28
d_gene: TRBD1
CDR3aa: CASSLPDRVPTEAFF
CDR3nt: TGTGCCAGCAGCCTCCCCGACAGGGTACCTACTGAAGCTTTCTTT

abundance: .
j_gene: TRBJ1-2
len: 14
v_gene: TRBV4-3
d_gene: .
CDR3aa: CASSFQGTNYGYTF
CDR3nt: TGCGCCAGCAGCTTCCAGGGGACCAACTATGGCTACACCTTC

abundance: .
j_gene: TRBJ2-5
len: 15
v_gene: TRBV4-3
d_gene: .
CDR3aa: CASSQEGRGGETQYF
CDR3nt: TGCGCCAGCAGCCAAGAGGGACGGGGAGGAGAGACCCAGTACTTC

abundance: .
j_gene: TRBJ1-2
len: 13
v_gene: TRBV29-1
d_gene: TRBD1
CDR3aa: CSVEGQGAGGYTF
CDR3nt: TGCAGCGTTGAGGGACAGGGGGCGGGTGGCTACACCTTC

abundance: .
j_gene: TRBJ2-7
len: 15
v_gene: TRBV7-2
d_gene: TRBD1
CDR3aa: CASSLTGTGRYEQYF
CDR3nt: TGTGCCAGCAGCCTAACCGGGACAGGGAGGTACGAGCAGTACTTC

abundance: .
j_gene: TRBJ1-1
len: 12
v_gene: TRBV30
d_gene: .
CDR3aa: CAWSGSGFEAFF
CDR3nt: TGTGCCTGGAGTGGCTCGGGTTTTGAAGCTTTCTTT

abundance: .
j_gene: TRBJ2-1
len: 16
v_gene: TRBV7-8
d_gene: TRBD2
CDR3aa: CASSQYVRTSRNEQFF
CDR3nt: TGTGCCAGCAGCCAATACGTGAGGACTAGCCGAAATGAGCAGTTCTTC

abundance: .
j_gene: TRBJ2-1
len: 16
v_gene: TRBV28
d_gene: .
CDR3aa: CASSLSFTSSYNEQFF
CDR3nt: TGTGCCAGCAGTTTATCATTCACGAGCTCCTACAATGAGCAGTTCTTC

abundance: few
j_gene: TRBJ1-1
len: 17
v_gene: TRBV4-2
d_gene: .
CDR3aa: CASSRPEVWVSGTEAFF
CDR3nt: TGTGCCAGCAGCCGCCCGGAAGTATGGGTGAGTGGCACTGAAGCTTTCTTT

abundance: .
j_gene: TRBJ2-1
len: 13
v_gene: TRBV6-5
d_gene: .
CDR3aa: CASRRGRGNEQFF
CDR3nt: TGTGCCAGCAGGAGAGGTAGGGGTAATGAGCAGTTCTTC

abundance: .
j_gene: TRBJ2-6
len: 14
v_gene: TRBV7-3
d_gene: .
CDR3aa: CASSQDSGANVLTF
CDR3nt: TGTGCCAGCAGCCAAGACTCTGGGGCCAACGTCCTGACTTTC

abundance: .
j_gene: TRBJ2-2
len: 16
v_gene: TRBV7-2
d_gene: TRBD1
CDR3aa: CASSSQGHTNTGELFF
CDR3nt: TGTGCCAGCAGCTCACAGGGGCATACCAACACCGGGGAGCTGTTTTTT

abundance: once
j_gene: TRBJ2-2
len: 16
v_gene: TRBV2
d_gene: TRBD1
CDR3aa: CASSSPGTGKNGELFF
CDR3nt: TGTGCCAGCAGTTCTCCCGGGACAGGGAAGAACGGGGAGCTGTTTTTT

abundance: .
j_gene: TRBJ1-2
len: 13
v_gene: TRBV5-1
d_gene: .
CDR3aa: CASSSDGIYGYTF
CDR3nt: TGCGCCAGCAGCTCGGACGGAATCTATGGCTACACCTTC

abundance: few
j_gene: TRBJ2-5
len: 13
v_gene: TRBV7-9
d_gene: .
CDR3aa: CASSRQSQETQYF
CDR3nt: TGTGCCAGCAGCCGACAGAGCCAAGAGACCCAGTACTTC

abundance: .
j_gene: TRBJ2-1
len: 15
v_gene: TRBV4-2
d_gene: .
CDR3aa: CASSQEGRGNNEQFF
CDR3nt: TGTGCCAGCAGCCAAGAAGGACGGGGGAACAATGAGCAGTTCTTC

abundance: .
j_gene: TRBJ1-5
len: 17
v_gene: TRBV24-1
d_gene: TRBD1
CDR3aa: CATSDPGTGGSNQPQHF
CDR3nt: TGTGCCACCAGTGATCCTGGGACAGGGGGAAGTAATCAGCCCCAGCATTTT

abundance: .
j_gene: TRBJ2-3
len: 16
v_gene: TRBV7-9
d_gene: .
CDR3aa: CASSLAGQGGADTQYF
CDR3nt: TGTGCCAGCAGCTTAGCTGGGCAGGGTGGTGCAGATACGCAGTATTTT

abundance: .
j_gene: TRBJ1-2
len: 13
v_gene: TRBV30
d_gene: .
CDR3aa: CAWSVYREGRYTF
CDR3nt: TGTGCCTGGAGTGTTTACAGGGAAGGACGCTACACCTTC

abundance: .
j_gene: TRBJ1-4
len: 14
v_gene: TRBV18
d_gene: .
CDR3aa: CASSLDDSNEKLFF
CDR3nt: TGTGCCAGCTCACTAGATGATTCTAATGAAAAACTGTTTTTT

abundance: .
j_gene: TRBJ1-6
len: 12
v_gene: TRBV12-3/TRBV12-4
d_gene: .
CDR3aa: CASRLDSGILHF
CDR3nt: TGTGCCAGCAGGCTAGACAGCGGCATCCTCCACTTT

abundance: .
j_gene: TRBJ1-1
len: 19
v_gene: TRBV7-9
d_gene: TRBD1
CDR3aa: CASSPGQGAPPNMNTEAFF
CDR3nt: TGTGCCAGCAGCCCTGGACAGGGGGCGCCCCCCAACATGAACACTGAAGCTTTCTTT

abundance: .
j_gene: TRBJ2-2
len: 16
v_gene: TRBV7-9
d_gene: TRBD2
CDR3aa: CASSAPTSGSPGELFF
CDR3nt: TGTGCCAGCAGCGCACCGACTAGCGGGAGTCCCGGGGAGCTGTTTTTT

abundance: .
j_gene: TRBJ2-7
len: 12
v_gene: TRBV29-1
d_gene: .
CDR3aa: CSTGESSYEQYF
CDR3nt: TGCAGCACCGGGGAAAGCTCCTACGAGCAGTACTTC

abundance: .
j_gene: TRBJ2-5
len: 15
v_gene: TRBV10-3
d_gene: .
CDR3aa: CAISGKLSREETQYF
CDR3nt: TGTGCCATCAGTGGAAAGCTAAGCCGGGAAGAGACCCAGTACTTC

abundance: .
j_gene: TRBJ2-1
len: 15
v_gene: TRBV28
d_gene: .
CDR3aa: CASSQSARGHNEQFF
CDR3nt: TGTGCCAGCAGTCAGAGTGCGAGGGGTCACAATGAGCAGTTCTTC

abundance: .
j_gene: TRBJ1-2
len: 13
v_gene: TRBV5-1
d_gene: .
CDR3aa: CASSLNRRDGYTF
CDR3nt: TGCGCCAGCAGCTTAAACAGGAGAGATGGCTACACCTTC

abundance: .
j_gene: TRBJ1-1
len: 14
v_gene: TRBV28
d_gene: .
CDR3aa: CASHPPGARTEAFF
CDR3nt: TGTGCCAGCCACCCCCCAGGGGCTCGCACTGAAGCTTTCTTT

abundance: .
j_gene: TRBJ2-5
len: 16
v_gene: TRBV7-2
d_gene: TRBD2
CDR3aa: CASSRDPAGGRETQYF
CDR3nt: TGTGCCAGCAGCCGCGACCCCGCGGGAGGACGAGAGACCCAGTACTTC

abundance: few
j_gene: TRBJ2-1
len: 19
v_gene: TRBV9
d_gene: TRBD2
CDR3aa: CASSPRTSGYQSSYNEQFF
CDR3nt: TGTGCCAGCAGCCCCCGGACTAGCGGTTACCAGAGCTCCTACAATGAGCAGTTCTTC

abundance: .
j_gene: TRBJ1-1
len: 16
v_gene: TRBV3-1/TRBV3-2
d_gene: .
CDR3aa: CASSQDPGRRGAEAFF
CDR3nt: TGTGCCAGCAGCCAAGACCCGGGGCGCCGGGGGGCTGAAGCTTTCTTT

abundance: .
j_gene: TRBJ1-6
len: 16
v_gene: TRBV30
d_gene: .
CDR3aa: CAWSWRGNSYNSPLHF
CDR3nt: TGTGCCTGGAGTTGGAGGGGGAACTCCTATAATTCACCCCTCCACTTT

abundance: .
j_gene: TRBJ2-2
len: 16
v_gene: TRBV5-8
d_gene: TRBD1
CDR3aa: CASSPRQGVWTGELFF
CDR3nt: TGTGCCAGCAGCCCCAGACAGGGGGTCTGGACCGGGGAGCTGTTTTTT

abundance: .
j_gene: TRBJ2-3
len: 15
v_gene: TRBV9
d_gene: .
CDR3aa: CASSPHGSSTDTQYF
CDR3nt: TGTGCCAGCAGCCCCCATGGGAGTAGTACAGATACGCAGTATTTT

abundance: .
j_gene: TRBJ1-1
len: 15
v_gene: TRBV7-2
d_gene: .
CDR3aa: CASSLRGGTVTEAFF
CDR3nt: TGTGCCAGCAGCTTAAGGGGGGGAACGGTGACTGAAGCTTTCTTT

abundance: few
j_gene: TRBJ2-7
len: 17
v_gene: TRBV7-2
d_gene: TRBD2
CDR3aa: CASRGLATLRGGYEQYF
CDR3nt: TGTGCCAGCCGGGGACTAGCGACTCTCCGGGGGGGCTACGAGCAGTACTTC

abundance: .
j_gene: TRBJ1-5
len: 13
v_gene: TRBV29-1
d_gene: .
CDR3aa: CSVSEGVNQPQHF
CDR3nt: TGCAGCGTTTCTGAGGGGGTTAATCAGCCCCAGCATTTT

abundance: once
j_gene: TRBJ1-4
len: 15
v_gene: TRBV28
d_gene: .
CDR3aa: CASTRGRATNEKLFF
CDR3nt: TGTGCCAGCACTCGGGGACGTGCAACTAATGAAAAACTGTTTTTT

abundance: .
j_gene: TRBJ1-5
len: 14
v_gene: TRBV7-2
d_gene: .
CDR3aa: CASSSTPGNQPQHF
CDR3nt: TGTGCCAGCAGCTCCACCCCGGGCAATCAGCCCCAGCATTTT

abundance: .
j_gene: TRBJ2-5
len: 14
v_gene: TRBV7-9
d_gene: TRBD1
CDR3aa: CASSSGQRGETQYF
CDR3nt: TGTGCCAGCAGCTCGGGACAGAGGGGAGAGACCCAGTACTTC

abundance: .
j_gene: TRBJ1-1
len: 12
v_gene: TRBV12-3/TRBV12-4
d_gene: .
CDR3aa: CASSSRTARAFF
CDR3nt: TGTGCCAGCAGCTCGAGAACGGCCCGAGCTTTCTTT

abundance: .
j_gene: TRBJ1-2
len: 19
v_gene: TRBV4-1
d_gene: TRBD1
CDR3aa: CASSQAPGTVFFTNYGYTF
CDR3nt: TGCGCCAGCAGCCAAGCTCCCGGGACAGTCTTTTTTACTAACTATGGCTACACCTTC